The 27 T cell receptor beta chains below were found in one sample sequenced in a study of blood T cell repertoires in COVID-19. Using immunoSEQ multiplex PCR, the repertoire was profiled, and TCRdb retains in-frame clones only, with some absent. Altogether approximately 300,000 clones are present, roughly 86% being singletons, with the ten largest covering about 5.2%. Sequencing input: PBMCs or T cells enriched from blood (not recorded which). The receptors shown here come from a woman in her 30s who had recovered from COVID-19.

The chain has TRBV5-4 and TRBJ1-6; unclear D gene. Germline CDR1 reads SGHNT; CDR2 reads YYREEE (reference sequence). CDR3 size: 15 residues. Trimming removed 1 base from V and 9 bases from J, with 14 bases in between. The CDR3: CASSLREGLTSPLHF. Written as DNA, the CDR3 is TGTGCCAGCAGCTTGCGGGAAGGGTTGACTTCACCCCTCCACTTT.

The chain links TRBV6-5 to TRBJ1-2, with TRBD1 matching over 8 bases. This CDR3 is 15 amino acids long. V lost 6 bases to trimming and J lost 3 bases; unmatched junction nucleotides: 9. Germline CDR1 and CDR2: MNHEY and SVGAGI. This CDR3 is CASSPDRGRYYGYTF. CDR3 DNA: TGTGCCAGCAGCCCCGACAGGGGCAGATACTATGGCTACACCTTC.

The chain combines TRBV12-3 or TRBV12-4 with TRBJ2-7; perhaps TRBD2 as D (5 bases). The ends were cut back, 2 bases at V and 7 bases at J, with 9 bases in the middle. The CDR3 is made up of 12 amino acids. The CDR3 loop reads CASSLRPGEQYF. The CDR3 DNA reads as TGTGCCAGCAGTTTAAGGCCGGGGGAGCAGTACTTC.

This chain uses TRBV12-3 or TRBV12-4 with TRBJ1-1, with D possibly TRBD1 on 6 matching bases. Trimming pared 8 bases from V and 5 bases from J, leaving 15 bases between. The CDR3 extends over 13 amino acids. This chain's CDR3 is CASRSQGTTEAFF. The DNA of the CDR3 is TGTGCCAGCCGATCTCAGGGGACGACTGAAGCTTTCTTT.

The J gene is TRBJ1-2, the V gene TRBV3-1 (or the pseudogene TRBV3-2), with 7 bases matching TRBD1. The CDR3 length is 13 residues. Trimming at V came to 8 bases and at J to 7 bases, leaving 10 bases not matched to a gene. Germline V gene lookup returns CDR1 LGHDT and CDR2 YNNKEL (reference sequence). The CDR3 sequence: CASYQGGISGYTF. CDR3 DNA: TGTGCCAGCTACCAGGGGGGAATTAGTGGCTACACCTTC.

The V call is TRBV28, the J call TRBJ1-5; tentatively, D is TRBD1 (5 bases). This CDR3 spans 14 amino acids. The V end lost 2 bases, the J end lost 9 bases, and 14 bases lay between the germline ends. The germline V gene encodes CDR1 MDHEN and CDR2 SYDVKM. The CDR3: CASSLPSGYGPQHF. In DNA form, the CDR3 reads TGTGCCAGCAGTTTACCGTCAGGGTATGGGCCCCAGCATTTT.

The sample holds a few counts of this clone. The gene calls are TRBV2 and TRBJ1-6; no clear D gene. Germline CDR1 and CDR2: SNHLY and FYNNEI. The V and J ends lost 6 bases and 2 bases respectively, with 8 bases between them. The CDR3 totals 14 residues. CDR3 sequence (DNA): TGTGCCAGCAGACCCGACACCTATAATTCACCCCTCCACTTT. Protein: CASRPDTYNSPLHF.

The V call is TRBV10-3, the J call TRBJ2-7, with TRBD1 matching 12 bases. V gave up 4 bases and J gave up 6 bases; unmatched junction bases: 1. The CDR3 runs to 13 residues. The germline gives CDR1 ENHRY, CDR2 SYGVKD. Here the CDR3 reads CAISGGQGAEQYF. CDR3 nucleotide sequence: TGTGCCATCAGTGGGGGACAGGGGGCCGAGCAGTACTTC.

The CDR3 DNA reads as TGTGCCAGCAGCCCCTGGGGCTCCTCGGATCGGGAGTATTTT. Its translation: CASSPWGSSDREYF. The chain recombines TRBV7-9 with TRBJ2-3; a weak D match, TRBD1 (5 bases). The CDR3 is made up of 14 amino acids. Trimming removed 5 bases at V and 13 bases at J, with 22 bases between. CDR1 and CDR2 (germline): SEHNR, FQNEAQ (reference sequence).

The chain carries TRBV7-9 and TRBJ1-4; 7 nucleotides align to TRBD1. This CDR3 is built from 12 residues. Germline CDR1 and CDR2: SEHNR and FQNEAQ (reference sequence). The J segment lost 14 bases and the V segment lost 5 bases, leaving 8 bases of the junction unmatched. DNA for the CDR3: TGTGCCAGCAGCGTACCAGGACAGGTTCTGTTTTTT. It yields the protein CASSVPGQVLFF.

This CDR3 reads CASSSYRGAEATYGYTF. The CDR3 DNA is TGTGCCAGCAGCTCTTACCGGGGGGCCGAAGCGACCTATGGCTACACCTTC. This rearrangement joins TRBV11-2 to TRBJ1-2; D is perhaps TRBD1 (6 bases). CDR3 length equals 17 residues. V lost 4 bases to trimming and J lost 4 bases, with 22 bases between them. The germline V gene has CDR1 SGHAT and CDR2 FQNNGV.

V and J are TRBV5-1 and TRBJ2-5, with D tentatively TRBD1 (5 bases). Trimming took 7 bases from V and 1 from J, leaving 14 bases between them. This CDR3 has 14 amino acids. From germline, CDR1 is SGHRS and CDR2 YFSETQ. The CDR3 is CASATEPPQETQYF. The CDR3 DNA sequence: TGCGCCAGCGCGACAGAACCACCCCAAGAGACCCAGTACTTC.

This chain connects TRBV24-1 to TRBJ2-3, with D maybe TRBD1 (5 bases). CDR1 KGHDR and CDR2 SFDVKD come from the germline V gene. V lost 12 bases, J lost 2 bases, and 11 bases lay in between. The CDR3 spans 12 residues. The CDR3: CAYQDNTDTQYF. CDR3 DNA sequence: TGTGCCTACCAGGACAACACAGATACGCAGTATTTT.

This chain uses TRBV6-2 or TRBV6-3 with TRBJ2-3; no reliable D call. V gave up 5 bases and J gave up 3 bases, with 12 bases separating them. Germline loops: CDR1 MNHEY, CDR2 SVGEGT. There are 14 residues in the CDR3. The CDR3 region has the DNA TGTGCCAGCAGTACTGGCTGGAGAACAGATACGCAGTATTTT. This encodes CASSTGWRTDTQYF.

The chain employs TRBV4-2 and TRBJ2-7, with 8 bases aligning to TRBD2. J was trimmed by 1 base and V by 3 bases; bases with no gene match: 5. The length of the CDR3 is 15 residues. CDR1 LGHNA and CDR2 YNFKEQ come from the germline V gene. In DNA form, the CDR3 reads TGTGCCAGCAGCCATAGCGGGGACGAGTCCTACGAGCAGTACTTC. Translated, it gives CASSHSGDESYEQYF.

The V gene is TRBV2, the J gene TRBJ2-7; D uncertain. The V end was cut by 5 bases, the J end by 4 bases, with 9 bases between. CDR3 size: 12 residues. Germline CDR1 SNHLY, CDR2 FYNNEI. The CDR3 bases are TGTGCCAGCAGTTCTCAGGATTACGAGCAGTACTTC. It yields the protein CASSSQDYEQYF.

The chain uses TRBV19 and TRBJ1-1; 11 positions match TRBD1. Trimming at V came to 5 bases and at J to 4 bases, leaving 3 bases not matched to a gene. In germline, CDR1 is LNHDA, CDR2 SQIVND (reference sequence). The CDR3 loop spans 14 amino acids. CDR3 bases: TGTGCCAGTAGTGGGGGACAGGGGGGCACTGAAGCTTTCTTT. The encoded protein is CASSGGQGGTEAFF.

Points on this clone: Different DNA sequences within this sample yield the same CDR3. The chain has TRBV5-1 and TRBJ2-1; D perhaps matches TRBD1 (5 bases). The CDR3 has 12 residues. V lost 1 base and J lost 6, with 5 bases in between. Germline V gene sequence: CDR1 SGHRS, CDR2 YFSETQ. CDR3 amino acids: CASSLQGNEQFF. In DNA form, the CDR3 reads TGCGCCAGCAGCTTGCAGGGCAATGAGCAGTTCTTC.

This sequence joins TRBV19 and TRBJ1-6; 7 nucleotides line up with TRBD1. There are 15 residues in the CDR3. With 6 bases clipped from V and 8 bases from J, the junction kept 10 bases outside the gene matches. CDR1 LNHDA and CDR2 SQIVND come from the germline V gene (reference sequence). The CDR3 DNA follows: TGTGCCAGTAGCTCAAGGACAGGAAGGTATTCACCCCTCCACTTT. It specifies CASSSRTGRYSPLHF. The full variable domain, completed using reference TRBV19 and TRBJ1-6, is DGGITQSPKYLFRKEGQNVTLSCEQNLNHDAMYWYRQDPGQGLRLIYYSQIVNDFQKGDIAEGYSVSREKKESFPLTVTSAQKNPTAFYLCASSSRTGRYSPLHFGNGTRLTVT.

The CDR3 spells CASSLHRGETQYF. As DNA, the CDR3 is TGCGCCAGCAGCCTTCACAGGGGAGAGACCCAGTACTTC. The chain couples TRBV4-1 to TRBJ2-5; 7 bases agree with TRBD1. Looked up from germline, CDR1 is MGHRA and CDR2 is YSYEKL. V shed 4 bases and J 4 bases; nucleotides not matched to a gene: 3. The CDR3 has 13 residues.

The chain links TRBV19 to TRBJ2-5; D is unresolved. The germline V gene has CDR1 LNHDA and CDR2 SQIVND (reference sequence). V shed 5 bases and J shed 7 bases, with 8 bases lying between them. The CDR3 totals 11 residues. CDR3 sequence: CASSESLTQYF. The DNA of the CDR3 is TGTGCCAGTAGTGAGTCCTTGACCCAGTACTTC.

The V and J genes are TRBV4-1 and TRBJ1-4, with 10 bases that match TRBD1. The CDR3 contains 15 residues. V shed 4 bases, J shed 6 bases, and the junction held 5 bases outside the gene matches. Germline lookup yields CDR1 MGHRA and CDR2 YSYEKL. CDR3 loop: CASSPLTGGYEKLFF. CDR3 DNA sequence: TGCGCCAGCAGCCCCCTGACAGGGGGCTATGAAAAACTGTTTTTT.

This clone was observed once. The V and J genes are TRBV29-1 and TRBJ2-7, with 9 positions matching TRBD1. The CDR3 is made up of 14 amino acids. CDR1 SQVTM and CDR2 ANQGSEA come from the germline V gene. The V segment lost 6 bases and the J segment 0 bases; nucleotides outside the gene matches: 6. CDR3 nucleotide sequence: TGCAGCGTGAGGACAGGGGACTACTCCTACGAGCAGTACTTC. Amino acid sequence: CSVRTGDYSYEQYF.

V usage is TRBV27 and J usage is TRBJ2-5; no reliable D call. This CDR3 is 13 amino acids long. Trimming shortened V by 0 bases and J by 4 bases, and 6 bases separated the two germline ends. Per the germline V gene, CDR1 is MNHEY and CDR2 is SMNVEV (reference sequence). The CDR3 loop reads CASSLSVIETQYF. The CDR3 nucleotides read TGTGCCAGCAGTTTATCTGTCATAGAGACCCAGTACTTC.

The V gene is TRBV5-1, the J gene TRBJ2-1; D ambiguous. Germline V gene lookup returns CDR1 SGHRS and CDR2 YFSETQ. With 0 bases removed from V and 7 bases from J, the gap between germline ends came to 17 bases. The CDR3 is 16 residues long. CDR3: CASSLGPPSSRNEQFF. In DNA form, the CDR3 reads TGCGCCAGCAGCTTGGGGCCGCCGTCGTCGCGGAATGAGCAGTTCTTC.

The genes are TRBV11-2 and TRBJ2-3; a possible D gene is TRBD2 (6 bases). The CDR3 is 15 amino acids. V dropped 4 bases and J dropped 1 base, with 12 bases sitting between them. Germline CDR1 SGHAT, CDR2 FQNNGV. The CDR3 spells CASSSGTLRTDTQYF. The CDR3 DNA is TGTGCCAGCAGCTCGGGGACTTTGCGCACAGATACGCAGTATTTT.

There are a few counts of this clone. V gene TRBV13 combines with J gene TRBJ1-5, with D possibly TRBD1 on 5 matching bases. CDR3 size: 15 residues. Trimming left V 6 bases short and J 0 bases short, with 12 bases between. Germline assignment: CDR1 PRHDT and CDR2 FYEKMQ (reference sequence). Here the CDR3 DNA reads TGTGCCAGCAGTCAGGGCAGCAATAGCAATCAGCCCCAGCATTTT. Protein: CASSQGSNSNQPQHF.